This passage covers 3 T cell receptor beta chains from one sample sequenced in a study of identical twins. One entry per CDR3 protein results from TCRdb running MiXCR on the 5' RACE reads. Among 540,000 or so distinct CDR3 sequences listed, about a fifth were seen once. The data also belong to a second study, concerning yellow fever vaccine responses in identical twins.

Sequencing used CD4+ T cells sorted from blood. The receptors stem from a woman between 18 and 30 years old in good health.

This clonotype has just a few counts. In DNA, the CDR3 is TGTGCCAGCAGCTTCCTCGGGGACCTCTCCTACAATGAGCAGTTCTTC. It specifies CASSFLGDLSYNEQFF. This chain joins TRBV5-6 and TRBJ2-1; D possibly matches TRBD1 or TRBD2 (5 bases each). The CDR3 covers 16 residues. Trimming stripped 2 bases from V and 0 bases from J, with 12 bases between. Germline V lookup: CDR1 SGHDT, CDR2 YYEEEE.

The chain carries TRBV5-1 and TRBJ2-3; no firm D call. This CDR3 is 14 amino acids long. In germline, CDR1 is SGHRS, CDR2 YFSETQ. V was cut by 0 bases and J by 3 bases, with 8 bases left in between. The CDR3 nucleotides read TGCGCCAGCAGCTTGGTTTGGGTGACAGATACGCAGTATTTT. Translated, it gives CASSLVWVTDTQYF.

The chain carries TRBV7-9 and TRBJ2-3; 9 bases are a match to TRBD2. Unmatched junction bases numbered 10, after V lost 4 bases and J lost 5 bases. Germline V gene data show CDR1 as SEHNR and CDR2 as FQNEAQ (reference sequence). The CDR3 has 16 residues. This chain's CDR3 is CASSYIAGAEQDTQYF. Here the CDR3 DNA reads TGTGCCAGCAGCTATATAGCGGGGGCAGAACAAGATACGCAGTATTTT.